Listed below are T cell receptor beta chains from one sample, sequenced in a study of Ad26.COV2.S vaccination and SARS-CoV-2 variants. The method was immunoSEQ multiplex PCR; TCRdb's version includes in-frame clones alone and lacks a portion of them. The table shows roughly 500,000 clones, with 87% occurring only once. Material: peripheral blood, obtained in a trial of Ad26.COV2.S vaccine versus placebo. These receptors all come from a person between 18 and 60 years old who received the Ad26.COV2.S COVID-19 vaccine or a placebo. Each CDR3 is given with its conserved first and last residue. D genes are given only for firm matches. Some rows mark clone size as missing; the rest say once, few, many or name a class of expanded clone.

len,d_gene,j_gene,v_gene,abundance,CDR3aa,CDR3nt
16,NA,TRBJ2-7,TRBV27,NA,CASSSPRQAQSGEQYF,TGTGCCAGCAGTTCCCCCCGACAGGCACAATCCGGGGAGCAGTACTTC
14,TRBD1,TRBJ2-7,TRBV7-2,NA,CASSPGGVALEQYF,TGTGCCAGCAGCCCAGGGGGTGTAGCTCTCGAGCAGTACTTC
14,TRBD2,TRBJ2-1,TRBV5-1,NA,CASSSSGRTNEQFF,TGCGCCAGCAGTTCGAGCGGGAGGACTAATGAGCAGTTCTTC
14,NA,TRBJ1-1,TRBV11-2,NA,CASSLEFTDTEAFF,TGTGCCAGCAGCTTAGAGTTCACAGACACTGAAGCTTTCTTT
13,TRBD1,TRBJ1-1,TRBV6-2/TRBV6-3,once,CASSRRQGSEAFF,TGTGCCAGCAGTAGGCGACAGGGTTCTGAAGCTTTCTTT
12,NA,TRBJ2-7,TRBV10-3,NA,CATRTSPVEQYF,TGTGCCACCCGGACCTCTCCGGTGGAGCAGTACTTC
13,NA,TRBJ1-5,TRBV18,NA,CASSPGSRQPQHF,TGTGCCAGCTCACCAGGATCTCGTCAGCCCCAGCATTTT
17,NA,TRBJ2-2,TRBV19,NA,CASIHRPGGTNTGELFF,TGTGCCAGTATTCATCGGCCAGGAGGTACGAACACCGGGGAGCTGTTTTTT
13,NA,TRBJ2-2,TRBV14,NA,CASSLDYTGELFF,TGTGCCAGCAGCCTGGACTACACCGGGGAGCTGTTTTTT
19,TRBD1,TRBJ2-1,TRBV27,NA,CASSFSGTGRNNPYNEQFF,TGTGCCAGCAGTTTCAGTGGGACAGGGAGAAACAACCCCTACAATGAGCAGTTCTTC
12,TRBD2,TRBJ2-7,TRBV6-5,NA,CASAGWGGEQYF,TGTGCCAGCGCAGGGTGGGGGGGCGAGCAGTACTTC
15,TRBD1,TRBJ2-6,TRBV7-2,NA,CASSRGQAGANVLTF,TGTGCCAGCAGCCGCGGACAGGCCGGGGCCAACGTCCTGACTTTC
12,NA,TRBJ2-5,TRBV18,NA,CASSPKVETQYF,TGTGCCAGCTCACCTAAGGTGGAGACCCAGTACTTC
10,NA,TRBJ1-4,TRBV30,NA,CAWSGEKLFF,TGTGCCTGGAGTGGGGAAAAACTGTTTTTT
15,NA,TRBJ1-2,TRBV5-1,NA,CASSLVPGGYYGYTF,TGCGCCAGCAGCTTGGTACCGGGCGGGTACTATGGCTACACCTTC
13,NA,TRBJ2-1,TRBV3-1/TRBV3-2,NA,CASSSESYNEQFF,TGTGCCAGCAGCTCGGAATCCTACAATGAGCAGTTCTTC
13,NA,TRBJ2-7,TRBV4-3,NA,CASSQDLVYEQYF,TGCGCCAGCAGCCAAGATTTAGTTTACGAGCAGTACTTC
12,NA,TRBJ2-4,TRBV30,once,CAWSAGGDIQYF,TGTGCCTGGAGTGCCGGGGGAGACATTCAGTACTTC
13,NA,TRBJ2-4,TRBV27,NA,CASKDFGGLVQYF,TGTGCCAGCAAGGACTTTGGGGGTCTCGTTCAGTACTTC
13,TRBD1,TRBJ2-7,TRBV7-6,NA,CASSPGQGLEQYF,TGTGCCAGCAGCCCGGGACAGGGGTTGGAGCAGTACTTC
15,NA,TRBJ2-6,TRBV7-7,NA,CASSDRSSGANVLTF,TGTGCCAGCAGCGACAGATCCTCTGGGGCCAACGTCCTGACTTTC
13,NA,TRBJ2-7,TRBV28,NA,CASSHTIDYEQYF,TGTGCCAGCAGTCATACTATTGACTACGAGCAGTACTTC
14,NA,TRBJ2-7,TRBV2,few,CASSEAGRPSEQYF,TGTGCCAGCAGTGAGGCTGGCAGACCCAGCGAGCAGTACTTC
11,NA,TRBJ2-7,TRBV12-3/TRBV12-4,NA,CASSLTYEQYF,TGTGCCAGCAGCCTTACCTACGAGCAGTACTTC
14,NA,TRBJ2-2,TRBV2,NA,CASSDNPGAGELFF,TGTGCCAGCAGTGATAACCCGGGTGCCGGGGAGCTGTTTTTT